These 15 T cell receptor delta chains share one sample of origin, sequenced in a study of gamma-delta T cells after stem cell transplantation. TCRdb reprocessed the RT-PCR reads through CATT. The sample gives over a thousand delta-chain clones, about 27% of which show up once; around 38% is in the top ten. The material sequenced was gamma-delta T cells. These receptor sequences come from a human donor. It is not recorded whose cells these are; they may come from a transplant donor.

This clone turned up a few times. A far larger clone is off by one base, so a read error is likely. The V call is TRDV1, the J call TRDJ1, with TRDD2 matching 8 bases. Germline CDR1 reads TSWWSYY; CDR2 reads QGS. This CDR3 is built from 23 residues. V trimming: 4 bases; J trimming: 3 bases; junction bases outside the gene matches: 31. Written as DNA, the CDR3 is TGTGCTCTTGGGGGCACCCCGAGGACTTCCTACAAGTACTGGGTAAAGTTCGCCGATAAACTCATCTTT. It codes for CALGGTPRTSYKYWVKFADKLIF.

By its share, this clone is medium-sized (0.01 to 0.1%). V and J are TRDV1 and TRDJ1; 7 bases are shared with TRDD3. The germline CDR1 and CDR2 sequences are TSWWSYY and QGS. The CDR3 is made up of 21 amino acids. The J segment lost 3 bases and the V segment lost 2 bases, leaving 24 bases of the junction unmatched. This chain's CDR3 is CALGEKTKGYLTWGHADKLIF. The CDR3 DNA is TGTGCTCTTGGGGAAAAGACTAAGGGATACTTAACGTGGGGGCATGCCGATAAACTCATCTTT.

This clone turned up a few times. A read error is the likely source, as a far larger clone sits one nucleotide away. The chain links TRDV2 to TRDJ3, with 8 bases aligning to TRDD3. The germline V gene encodes CDR1 GEAIGNYY and CDR2 EKD. Unmatched junction bases numbered 15, after V lost 0 bases and J lost 0 bases. The CDR3 loop spans 22 amino acids. The DNA of the CDR3 is TGTGCCTGTGACACCGTTAATGGGGGATCAGGTTTACGCTCCTGGGACACCCGACAGATGTTTTTC. This translates into CACDTVNGGSGLRSWDTRQMFF.

By frequency in the sample, this clone is medium-sized. Other nucleotide sequences from this sample produce the same CDR3. This chain connects TRDV2 to TRDJ1, with 9 bases aligning to TRDD3. The V gene end was trimmed by 0 bases and the J gene end by 0 bases; junction bases not matched to a gene: 16. Per the germline V gene, CDR1 is GEAIGNYY and CDR2 is EKD. The CDR3 extends over 20 amino acids. The CDR3 loop is CACDTEQDWGKRVDTDKLIF. The CDR3 nucleotides read TGTGCCTGTGACACCGAGCAGGACTGGGGGAAACGGGTGGACACCGATAAACTCATCTTT.

On this clone: TCRdb's listed protein matches a much larger clone and diverges from this DNA's translation at residue 16, likely through a read error; the protein shown comes from the DNA. The V call is TRDV1, the J call TRDJ1; 10 nucleotides match TRDD3. The length of the CDR3 is 22 residues. Trimming took 2 bases from V and 5 from J; bases not matched to a gene: 26. From germline, CDR1 is TSWWSYY and CDR2 QGS. CDR3 amino acids: CALGESPSPRRWGIPCGDKLIF. As DNA, the CDR3 is TGTGCTCTTGGGGAAAGTCCTTCCCCCCGTCGGTGGGGGATACCCTGCGGGGATAAACTCATCTTT.

The CDR3 DNA reads as TGTGCCTGTGACACCGTGGGGATACGCAAAAACTCCTGGGACACCCGACAGATGTTTTTC. It yields the protein CACDTVGIRKNSWDTRQMFF. The chain links TRDV2 to TRDJ3; 9 positions match TRDD3. Trimming at V came to 0 bases and at J to 0 bases, leaving 8 bases not matched to a gene. This CDR3 contains 20 residues. From germline, CDR1 is GEAIGNYY and CDR2 EKD.

A word on this clone: TCRdb assigns this DNA the protein of a much larger clone, which departs from its translation at residue 3; this likely reflects a read error, and the protein shown comes from translating the DNA. The chain combines TRDV2 with TRDJ1, with D hard to call. CDR1 is GEAIGNYY and CDR2 is EKD in the germline V gene. CDR3 size: 16 residues. The CDR3 reads CAYDTLGLEDTDKLIF. CDR3 coding DNA: TGTGCCTATGACACGCTAGGGCTGGAGGACACCGATAAACTCATCTTT.

For this clone: The sample carries other DNA sequences with the same CDR3. The chain employs TRDV2 and TRDJ1, with D perhaps TRDD3 (5 bases). Germline V gives CDR1 GEAIGNYY, CDR2 EKD. Trimming pared 3 bases from V and 3 bases from J, leaving 16 bases between. There are 15 residues in the CDR3. The CDR3 DNA reads as TGTGCCTGTGACGCCGTCGGGGGTTTTGCCGATAAACTCATCTTT. The encoded protein is CACDAVGGFADKLIF.

As to this clone: A read error is the likely source, as a far larger clone sits one nucleotide away. CDR3 loop: CALGEPEFPLAGDYTDKLIF. DNA of the CDR3: TGTGCTCTTGGGGAACCGGAGTTCCCCCTTGCGGGGGACTACACCGATAAACTCATCTTT. This chain uses TRDV1 with TRDJ1; D is perhaps TRDD3 (6 bases). The CDR3 is 20 amino acids. Trimming cost V 1 base and J 0 bases, with 24 bases left between them. The germline gives CDR1 TSWWSYY, CDR2 QGS.

Concerning this clone: A far bigger clonotype differs at one base, so this is likely a read error. The chain recombines TRDV2 with TRDJ1; 12 bases map to TRDD3. V lost 6 bases to trimming and J lost 0 bases; unmatched junction nucleotides: 22. The germline V gene encodes CDR1 GEAIGNYY and CDR2 EKD. CDR3 length equals 21 residues. CDR3 region: CACLPLVPVLGDTQYTDKLIF. CDR3 DNA: TGTGCCTGTCTCCCGTTGGTGCCGGTACTGGGGGATACACAGTACACCGATAAACTCATCTTT.

As regards this clone: The protein held in TCRdb is that of a much larger clone and does not match this DNA's translation at residue 8, likely because of a read error; the protein shown is translated from the DNA. V gene TRDV2 combines with J gene TRDJ1; D is possibly TRDD3 (6 bases). CDR3 length: 16 residues. Looked up from germline, CDR1 is GEAIGNYY and CDR2 is EKD. V lost 2 bases to trimming and J lost 0 bases, with 15 bases between them. For the CDR3, the DNA is TGTGCCTGTGACAAGCTGGGGACTGAGAACACCGATAAACTCATCTTT. This encodes CACDKLGTENTDKLIF.

Relative to its sample, this clone is large (0.1 to 1%). This chain connects TRDV2 to TRDJ1; TRDD3 aligns across 13 bases. The CDR3 consists of 17 residues. J gave up 4 bases and V 4 bases, and 11 bases lay outside the gene matches. The germline V gene has CDR1 GEAIGNYY and CDR2 EKD. The CDR3 here is CACDPLLGDTRGDKLIF. As DNA, the CDR3 is TGTGCCTGTGATCCTCTACTGGGGGATACGAGGGGCGATAAACTCATCTTT.

This clone showed up just a few times. One base separates it from a far larger clone, so it is likely a read error. V and J are TRDV2 and TRDJ1, with TRDD3 matching 9 bases. The CDR3 totals 20 residues. Germline CDR1 GEAIGNYY, CDR2 EKD. The trim removed 3 bases at V and 1 base at J, leaving 20 bases unmatched. The CDR3 region has the DNA TGTGCCTGTGACCCATTGGTCCCTGAGCTGGGGGATGAGGGCACCGATAAACTCATCTTT. It translates to CACDPLVPELGDEGTDKLIF.

In this sample, this clone turned up a few times. The CDR3 reads CALGELEPSYRIVGQTDKLIF. The CDR3 nucleotides read TGTGCTCTTGGGGAATTGGAACCTTCCTACCGGATTGTTGGACAAACCGATAAACTCATCTTT. This chain connects TRDV1 to TRDJ1; 9 bases are a match to TRDD2. The CDR3 contains 21 residues. V shed 2 bases and J 2 bases; nucleotides not matched to a gene: 21. Germline V gene lookup returns CDR1 TSWWSYY and CDR2 QGS.

Concerning this clone: TCRdb pairs this DNA with a much larger clone's protein that differs at residue 11, likely a read error; the protein shown was translated from the DNA. The CDR3: CACDNMGDTIIDKLIF. CDR3 DNA sequence: TGTGCCTGTGACAACATGGGGGATACCATCATCGATAAACTCATCTTT. The rearrangement links TRDV2 to TRDJ1; 10 bases fit TRDD3. Germline values: CDR1 GEAIGNYY, CDR2 EKD. V gave up 2 bases and J gave up 4 bases; unmatched junction bases: 9. The length of the CDR3 is 16 residues.